This paragraph reports one T cell receptor beta chain. The antigen is unknown. This CDR3 spans 16 amino acids. Trimming removed 0 bases from V and 5 bases from J; junction bases left unmatched: 10. The V gene's germline CDR1 is SGHKS and CDR2 YYEKEE (reference sequence). Nominal health characterized the donors when sampled, though unrecorded immune exposures were likely. The data were taken from a study of cytomegalovirus exposure and HLA in healthy donors. Researchers ran the PCR with 60 Vbeta and 13 Jbeta primers. Sequenced by immunoSEQ multiplex PCR; TCRdb stores in-frame clones only, minus some. The sample lists tens of thousands of clones, 45% to 55% occurring once. Study-wide points: Some TCR beta chains (164 of them) were listed as cytomegalovirus-associated. Association of a missense DCLRE1C variant with TCR beta V- and J-gene trimming was reported in a later analysis. Most TCR beta V segments were productive about 87% or about 30% of the time in an earlier analysis.

The receptor was derived from a woman between 40 and 55 years old in good health and CMV-seropositive. J is TRBJ2-7 and V is TRBV5-5; TRBD1 matches at 8 bases. Sequenced input: PBMCs. As DNA, the CDR3 is TGTGCCAGCAGCTTGGGTCCGGGACAGGTTGCGGACGAGCAGTACTTC. Translating it yields CASSLGPGQVADEQYF. Using reference TRBV5-5 and TRBJ2-7 for the parts outside the CDR3, the full variable domain is DAGVTQSPTHLIKTRGQQVTLRCSPISGHKSVSWYQQVLGQGPQFIFQYYEKEERGRGNFPDRFSARQFPNYSSELNVNALLLGDSALYLCASSLGPGQVADEQYFGPGTRLTVT.